These 2 T cell receptor beta chains were all obtained from the same sample, sequenced in a study of T cells in Graves' hyperthyroidism and ophthalmopathy. TCR beta CDR3 regions were amplified from RNA transcripts. The primer set for the first-round RT-PCR of the TCR CDR3 was HTBI. MiXCR was run by TCRdb on the multiplex PCR reads, yielding one entry per CDR3 protein. The sample carries around 350,000 distinct CDR3 sequences, 15% to 17% recorded once. Sequencing used blood. These receptor sequences come from a woman younger than 30 with Graves' hyperthyroidism that later progressed to Graves' ophthalmopathy.

This clonotype was recorded many times. This chain joins TRBV28 and TRBJ1-5; a possible D gene is TRBD1 (5 bases). This CDR3 is 14 amino acids long. The germline V gene encodes CDR1 MDHEN and CDR2 SYDVKM. Trimming pared 6 bases from V and 4 bases from J, leaving 13 bases between. The CDR3 nucleotides read TGTGCCAGCAGCTATGGTGGGGGGAATCAGCCCCAGCATTTT. Amino acid sequence: CASSYGGGNQPQHF.

This clonotype was seen ten or more times. This sequence joins TRBV10-3 and TRBJ2-3, with D unresolved. The CDR3 totals 13 residues. Germline V lookup: CDR1 ENHRY, CDR2 SYGVKD. The V end was cut by 3 bases, the J end by 3 bases, with 7 bases between. The CDR3 sequence is CAISDGATDTQYF. DNA for the CDR3: TGTGCCATCAGTGACGGAGCAACAGATACGCAGTATTTT.